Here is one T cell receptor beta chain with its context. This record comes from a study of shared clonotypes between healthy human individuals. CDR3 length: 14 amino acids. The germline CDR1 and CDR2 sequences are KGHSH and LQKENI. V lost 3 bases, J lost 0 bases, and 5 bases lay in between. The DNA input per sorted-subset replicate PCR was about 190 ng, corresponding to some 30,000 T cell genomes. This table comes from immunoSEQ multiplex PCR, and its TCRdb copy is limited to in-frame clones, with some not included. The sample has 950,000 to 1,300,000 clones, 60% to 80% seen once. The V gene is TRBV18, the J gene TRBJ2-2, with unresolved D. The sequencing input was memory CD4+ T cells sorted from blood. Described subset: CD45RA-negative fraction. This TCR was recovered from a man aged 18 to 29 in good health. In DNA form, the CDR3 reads TGTGCCAGCTCACCTACGGCGAACACCGGGGAGCTGTTTTTT. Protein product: CASSPTANTGELFF.